The clone carrying this T cell receptor beta chain came up many times. Its antigen is not known. TCRdb called the reads again in MiXCR, with one record for every CDR3 protein. In the table there are about 400,000 distinct CDR3 sequences, about 34% of which are singletons. This record belongs to a study of T cell repertoires in cytomegalovirus infection. About the research overall: Epitope selection comprised recently identified HLA-C-restricted CMV epitopes and well-studied HLA-B-restricted CMV epitopes. Indications of both CMV infection and matching HLA type were provided by public TCR beta signatures. Study observations and caveats: Individuals carrying CMV plus the relevant HLA were identified by cumulative frequency of public TCR beta families. Dominating the ex vivo response were HLA-C-restricted CMV-specific TCR beta clonotypes.

Trimming cost V 4 bases and J 3 bases; bases outside gene matches: 7. CDR3 length equals 15 residues. In germline, CDR1 is SGHVS, CDR2 FNYEAQ. The chain is built from TRBV7-6 and TRBJ2-7; 9 positions match TRBD1. The source was cultured PBMCs, collected from culture after CMV antigen stimulation. The sequence was obtained from a human donor in good health (CMV status not recorded). Some clones in this sample may be carry-over from other donors' samples. In nucleotides, the CDR3 is TGTGCCAGCAGCTCCCAGGGACAGGGTGGCTACGAGCAGTACTTC. Encoded protein: CASSSQGQGGYEQYF.